This T cell receptor beta chain was sequenced for a study of shared clonotypes between healthy human individuals. The wider study: A donor's plate count was three for CD4 naive and three for CD4 memory; CD8 naive had two and CD8 memory one.

Findings of the study overall: An anticipated effect of sequencing depth on clonotype sharing among donors was recognized. The small donor group covered limited genetic and exposure diversity.

About this clone itself: The target antigen is unknown.

Naive CD8 cells comprised CD45RO-negative, CCR7-positively selected cells, excluding terminally differentiated effector memory CD45RA+ cells. The V gene's germline CDR1 is LNHDA and CDR2 SQIVND (reference sequence). Trimming took off 3 bases at V and 5 bases at J, with 10 bases between the two ends. This CDR3 is 13 amino acids long. In replicate PCRs of sorted subsets, roughly 200 ng DNA, roughly 31,000 T cell genomes, was used. TCRdb's copy holds only in-frame clones and misses some; the assay was immunoSEQ multiplex PCR. The repertoire holds roughly 2,000,000 clones, just under 95% seen once, with approximately 1.7% in the top ten.

The V call is TRBV19, the J call TRBJ2-5; D is uncertain. This clonotype originated in a man younger than 35 in good health. Some clones in this sample may be carry-over from other donors' samples. The specimen was naive CD8+ T cells from PBMCs. The CDR3 region is CASSMDVEETQYF. CDR3 in DNA: TGTGCCAGTAGTATGGACGTTGAGGAGACCCAGTACTTC. The full variable domain, in which reference TRBV19 and TRBJ2-5 provide the parts outside the CDR3, is DGGITQSPKYLFRKEGQNVTLSCEQNLNHDAMYWYRQDPGQGLRLIYYSQIVNDFQKGDIAEGYSVSREKKESFPLTVTSAQKNPTAFYLCASSMDVEETQYFGPGTRLLVL.